Listed here are 23 T cell receptor beta chains from one sample, sequenced in a study of T-cell reconstitution after alpha-beta-depleted transplantation in children. A library of TCRbeta sequences, prepared with unique molecular identifiers, was generated. TCRdb ran MiXCR on the PCR reads and lists one entry per CDR3 protein. Of some 490,000 distinct CDR3 sequences listed, around 12% were seen once; the top ten hold around 5.8%. Sequencing was performed on PBMCs from the stem cell graft donor, taken from the stem cell graft. These receptors originate from a human donor who donated a stem cell graft to a child with combined immunodeficiency.

This clonotype occurred many times. The rearrangement uses TRBV24-1 and TRBJ1-4; unclear D gene. This CDR3 contains 16 residues. Germline CDR1 KGHDR, CDR2 SFDVKD. Trimming took 3 bases from V and 8 from J, leaving 18 bases between them. The CDR3: CATSDGLDPLREKLFF. The CDR3 DNA reads TGTGCCACCAGTGATGGTCTGGATCCCCTGCGGGAAAAACTGTTTTTT.

This clonotype was observed many times. The V and J genes are TRBV24-1 and TRBJ2-5, with a possible D match to TRBD2 (6 bases). This CDR3 has 14 amino acids. Germline loops: CDR1 KGHDR, CDR2 SFDVKD. V lost 1 base and J lost 6, with 11 bases in between. CDR3 loop: CATSDLGAGKTQYF. CDR3 nucleotide sequence: TGTGCCACCAGTGATTTAGGGGCGGGAAAGACCCAGTACTTC.

This clonotype appeared a few times. The chain recombines TRBV7-9 with TRBJ2-5; D gene uncertain. CDR1 and CDR2 from the germline V gene are SEHNR and FQNEAQ (reference sequence). This CDR3 comprises 14 residues. V shed 5 bases and J shed 5 bases, with 15 bases lying between them. CDR3 sequence (DNA): TGTGCCAGCAGCCAATACGCTCGGTTGGAGACCCAGTACTTC. This gives the protein CASSQYARLETQYF.

The chain carries TRBV10-3 and TRBJ2-7, with 10 bases identical to TRBD2. The junction had 6 bases not matched to a gene; V was cut back by 4 bases and J by 3 bases. From germline, CDR1 is ENHRY and CDR2 SYGVKD. The CDR3 has 15 amino acids. CDR3 nucleotide sequence: TGTGCCATCAGTGCCCCCCTAGCGGGGGTCTACGAGCAGTACTTC. Translated: CAISAPLAGVYEQYF.

There are a few counts of this clonotype. The gene calls are TRBV5-1 and TRBJ2-2; 14 nucleotides match TRBD2. Germline assignment: CDR1 SGHRS and CDR2 YFSETQ. This CDR3 has 18 amino acids. The V and J ends lost 0 bases and 3 bases, in that order; junction bases with no gene match: 4. The CDR3 DNA reads as TGCGCCAGCAGCTTGGCGGGGACTAGCGGGAGCCACACCGGGGAGCTGTTTTTT. The encoded protein is CASSLAGTSGSHTGELFF.

This clonotype was counted a few times. The chain is built from TRBV20-1 and TRBJ2-5; D might be TRBD2 (6 bases). The CDR3 is 14 amino acids. Germline V gives CDR1 DFQATT, CDR2 SNEGSKA (reference sequence). Trimming removed 0 bases from V and 5 bases from J, with 13 bases in between. The CDR3 DNA follows: TGCAGTGCTAGAGATGGGGGGAGGTGGGAGACCCAGTACTTC. Amino acids: CSARDGGRWETQYF.

This clonotype was observed at least ten times. The chain is built from TRBV12-3 or TRBV12-4 and TRBJ2-6; D unclear. Trimming shortened V by 6 bases and J by 4 bases, and 7 bases separated the two germline ends. The CDR3 has 13 amino acids. The CDR3 region has the DNA TGTGCCAGCAGACCTGGAGGGGCCAACGTCCTGACTTTC. It translates to CASRPGGANVLTF.

In this sample, this clonotype turned up many times. The rearrangement links TRBV7-3 to TRBJ2-1, with 8 bases identical to TRBD1. This CDR3 is built from 15 residues. CDR1 is SGHTA, CDR2 FQGTGA, per germline. V gave up 5 bases and J gave up 5 bases; unmatched junction bases: 8. CDR3 sequence (DNA): TGTGCCAGCAGCGTTACCGGGACAGGACACAATGAGCAGTTCTTC. It specifies CASSVTGTGHNEQFF.

V is TRBV4-1 and J is TRBJ2-1, with D possibly matching TRBD2 (5 bases). Germline assignment: CDR1 MGHRA and CDR2 YSYEKL. Trimming stripped 1 base from V and 0 bases from J, with 13 bases between. The CDR3 length is 17 residues. For the CDR3, the DNA is TGCGCCAGCAGCCAAGGGGGTAGCGTGAGCTCCTACAATGAGCAGTTCTTC. Protein sequence: CASSQGGSVSSYNEQFF.

This chain links TRBV12-3 or TRBV12-4 with TRBJ2-2; the D is unclear. The ends were cut back, 4 bases at V and 6 bases at J, with 9 bases in the middle. The CDR3 runs to 13 residues. The CDR3 protein is CASSYRGSGELFF. For the CDR3, the DNA is TGTGCCAGCAGTTATCGCGGATCCGGGGAGCTGTTTTTT.

The chain uses TRBV12-3 or TRBV12-4 and TRBJ2-7, with TRBD2 identical over 8 bases. This CDR3 region has 15 residues. Trimming took 6 bases from V and 0 from J; bases not matched to a gene: 7. CDR3 in amino acids: CASSPLAGLSYEQYF. The CDR3 bases are TGTGCCAGCAGCCCGCTAGCGGGCCTCTCCTACGAGCAGTACTTC.

This clonotype came up many times. The genes are TRBV29-1 and TRBJ2-1; 11 positions agree with TRBD1. Per germline, CDR1 SQVTM and CDR2 ANQGSEA. J was trimmed by 8 bases and V by 8 bases; bases with no gene match: 14. The CDR3 is made up of 15 amino acids. CDR3 residues: CSTQGGQGAWDEQFF. The DNA for the CDR3 is TGCAGCACCCAAGGAGGACAGGGGGCGTGGGATGAGCAGTTCTTC.

This clonotype turned up a few times. This chain links TRBV6-2 or TRBV6-3 with TRBJ1-1; unclear D gene. The V and J ends lost 2 bases and 0 bases respectively, with 10 bases between them. This CDR3 contains 15 residues. From germline, CDR1 is MNHEY and CDR2 SVGEGT. As DNA, the CDR3 is TGTGCCAGCAGTTACGTACGACTGCTGAACACTGAAGCTTTCTTT. Its protein product is CASSYVRLLNTEAFF.

This clonotype was detected a few times. The chain has TRBV7-9 and TRBJ1-1; D unresolved. Per the germline V gene, CDR1 is SEHNR and CDR2 is FQNEAQ (reference sequence). The V end lost 6 bases, the J end lost 0 bases, and 8 bases lay between the germline ends. This CDR3 is built from 13 residues. In nucleotides, the CDR3 is TGTGCCAGCAGATGGGTCGTGAACACTGAAGCTTTCTTT. Residues: CASRWVVNTEAFF.

Only a few counts were recorded for this clonotype. V and J are TRBV6-4 and TRBJ2-3; D is perhaps TRBD2 (5 bases). Germline V gene data show CDR1 as MRHNA and CDR2 as SNTAGT. The V and J ends lost 0 bases and 4 bases respectively, with 5 bases between them. This CDR3 is built from 13 residues. In nucleotides, the CDR3 is TGTGCCAGCAGTGACTCGGAGGCAGATACGCAGTATTTT. It translates to CASSDSEADTQYF.

As concerns this clonotype: This clone may be a read error of a much larger clone one base away. The chain joins TRBV5-1 to TRBJ2-5, with unresolved D. V lost 4 bases, J lost 2 bases, and 21 bases lay in between. Germline V gene data show CDR1 as SGHRS and CDR2 as YFSETQ. This CDR3 spans 17 amino acids. The CDR3 here is CASSPPFYRKPQETQYF. Written as DNA, the CDR3 is TGCGCCAGCAGCCCCCCCTTCTACCGAAAGCCGCAAGAGACCCAGTACTTC. Looking up the rest from reference TRBV5-1 and TRBJ2-5 gives the full variable domain: KAGVTQTPRYLIKTRGQQVTLSCSPISGHRSVSWYQQTPGQGLQFLFEYFSETQRNKGNFPGRFSGRQFSNSRSEMNVSTLELGDSALYLCASSPPFYRKPQETQYFGPGTRLLVL.

This clonotype occurred many times. The rearrangement joins TRBV12-3 or TRBV12-4 to TRBJ1-1; TRBD1 might be the D (5 bases). CDR3 length: 15 residues. With 6 bases removed from V and 5 bases from J, the gap between germline ends came to 19 bases. The CDR3: CASSIALGAGTEAFF. CDR3 in DNA: TGTGCCAGCAGCATAGCTCTCGGGGCAGGAACTGAAGCTTTCTTT.

This clonotype was picked up a small number of times. The rearrangement links TRBV6-2 or TRBV6-3 to TRBJ2-1; 10 positions match TRBD1. Unmatched junction bases numbered 11, after V lost 2 bases and J lost 1 base. The CDR3 covers 19 residues. The germline gives CDR1 MNHEY, CDR2 SVGEGT. CDR3 in amino acids: CASSYPGTGARGSYNEQFF. The CDR3 bases are TGTGCCAGCAGTTACCCCGGGACAGGGGCCCGGGGGTCCTACAATGAGCAGTTCTTC.

The table lists this clonotype with many counts. The V and J genes are TRBV12-3 or TRBV12-4 and TRBJ2-7; TRBD2 aligns across 12 bases. This CDR3 has 15 amino acids. The trim removed 6 bases at V and 5 bases at J, leaving 8 bases unmatched. The CDR3 reads CASRAPGLAGHEQYF. The CDR3 bases are TGTGCCAGCAGGGCCCCGGGACTAGCGGGCCACGAGCAGTACTTC.

The chain has TRBV9 and TRBJ2-5; a possible D gene is TRBD1 (6 bases). Germline V lookup: CDR1 SGDLS, CDR2 YYNGEE. This CDR3 has 14 residues. Trimming removed 4 bases at V and 2 bases at J, with 12 bases between. The chain's CDR3 is CASSPWTVQETQYF. CDR3 DNA sequence: TGTGCCAGCAGCCCATGGACAGTACAAGAGACCCAGTACTTC.

Only a few counts were recorded for this clonotype. The chain links TRBV3-1 to TRBJ2-1; 12 bases align to TRBD2. V dropped 1 base and J dropped 7; count of bases not matched to a gene: 8. The CDR3 runs to 17 residues. CDR1 and CDR2 (germline): LGHDT, YNNKEL (reference sequence). The DNA of the CDR3 is TGTGCCAGCAGCCAAGCCGGACTAGCGGGGCCCAGGAATGAGCAGTTCTTC. Protein product: CASSQAGLAGPRNEQFF.

This clonotype was detected a few times. The chain links TRBV15 to TRBJ2-5; possible D gene TRBD1, 6 bases. The CDR3 is 14 amino acids. V lost 2 bases, J lost 4 bases, and 11 bases lay in between. CDR1 and CDR2 (germline): LNHNV, YYDKDF (reference sequence). This CDR3 reads CATSRRWGPETQYF. As DNA, the CDR3 is TGTGCCACCAGCAGACGGTGGGGGCCAGAGACCCAGTACTTC.

V usage is TRBV6-5 and J usage is TRBJ2-5, with D perhaps matching TRBD1 (6 bases). V dropped 2 bases and J dropped 4 bases, with 11 bases sitting between them. Germline CDR1 and CDR2: MNHEY and SVGAGI. This CDR3 region has 14 residues. The CDR3 here is CASSYRGSGETQYF. DNA for the CDR3: TGTGCCAGCAGTTACAGGGGGTCAGGAGAGACCCAGTACTTC.